Presented here are 26 T cell receptor beta chains from one specimen sequenced in a study of cytomegalovirus exposure and HLA in healthy donors (TCRdb year 2017). The library was generated by the immunoSEQ multiplex PCR assay. TCRdb obtained this table from immuneACCESS and retained in-frame rearrangements with V and J assigned. These tables miss some clones; where compared with another copy, unresolved V genes account for less than half of the shortfall, and the remainder is unexplained. Recorded for this sample are about 170,000 clones; around nine tenths of them occurred a single time. The biggest ten clones account for about 1.5% of the sample. Sequencing was performed on PBMCs. The receptors were sampled from a woman in her twenties or thirties in good health and CMV-seronegative.

The chain couples TRBV2 to TRBJ1-4; a possible D gene is TRBD1 (6 bases). CDR1 is SNHLY, CDR2 FYNNEI, per germline. V dropped 7 bases and J dropped 7 bases, with 22 bases sitting between them. CDR3 length: 16 amino acids. CDR3 loop: CASKGPGQVMGEKLFF. Here the CDR3 DNA reads TGTGCCAGCAAGGGACCGGGACAAGTAATGGGTGAAAAACTGTTTTTT.

V gene TRBV2 combines with J gene TRBJ2-2; D call uncertain. The V gene lost 4 bases and the J gene lost 2 bases, with 8 bases spanning the gap. The CDR3 is made up of 14 amino acids. Germline V CDR1 and CDR2: SNHLY, FYNNEI. This CDR3 reads CASSVYRNTGELFF. CDR3 nucleotides: TGTGCCAGCAGTGTATACAGAAACACCGGGGAGCTGTTTTTT.

The genes are TRBV7-6 and TRBJ1-2; TRBD1 agrees at 7 bases. The V gene's germline CDR1 is SGHVS and CDR2 FNYEAQ. This CDR3 has 16 residues. Trimming took 2 bases from V and 8 from J; bases not matched to a gene: 14. CDR3 sequence: CASSLNPPAGGGGYTF. CDR3 in DNA: TGTGCCAGCAGCTTAAACCCCCCCGCAGGGGGTGGGGGCTACACCTTC.

The J gene is TRBJ2-3, the V gene TRBV2; 8 positions match TRBD2. Germline V CDR1 and CDR2: SNHLY, FYNNEI. This CDR3 region has 16 residues. The J segment lost 2 bases and the V segment lost 3 bases, leaving 7 bases of the junction unmatched. The CDR3 bases are TGTGCCAGCAGTGACATAGCGGGGACATACACAGATACGCAGTATTTT. It encodes CASSDIAGTYTDTQYF.

J is TRBJ1-2 and V is TRBV5-1; TRBD1 aligns across 8 bases. The ends lost 0 bases at V and 4 bases at J; junction bases unmatched: 14. The CDR3 has 18 residues. CDR1 SGHRS and CDR2 YFSETQ come from the germline V gene. The CDR3 region has the DNA TGCGCCAGCAGCTTGGCTAGGGACAGGAGGCCTGGTGGCTATGGCTACACCTTC. Translating it yields CASSLARDRRPGGYGYTF.

The chain employs TRBV10-3 and TRBJ1-2; 9 bases align to TRBD1. This CDR3 comprises 16 residues. With V trimmed by 4 bases and J by 4 bases, 10 bases remained unmatched. From germline, CDR1 is ENHRY and CDR2 SYGVKD. The CDR3 nucleotides read TGTGCCATCAGTGTCAAGGGACAGGGATCCTCCTATGGCTACACCTTC. Protein product: CAISVKGQGSSYGYTF.

The chain uses TRBV6-5 and TRBJ2-7; 7 nucleotides agree with TRBD1. The CDR3 is made up of 13 amino acids. The junction had 7 bases not matched to a gene; V was cut back by 7 bases and J by 4 bases. Germline V gene data show CDR1 as MNHEY and CDR2 as SVGAGI. CDR3 amino acids: CASTRQGGYEQYF. The CDR3 DNA reads as TGTGCCAGCACCCGACAGGGCGGTTACGAGCAGTACTTC.

The rearrangement links TRBV4-1 to TRBJ2-7; perhaps TRBD2 as D (6 bases). The CDR3 is made up of 12 amino acids. Trimming removed 9 bases at V and 0 bases at J, with 9 bases between. Germline V lookup: CDR1 MGHRA, CDR2 YSYEKL. The CDR3 bases are TGCGCCAGTGGGGACTTCTCCTACGAGCAGTACTTC. Translated, it gives CASGDFSYEQYF.

The chain joins TRBV14 to TRBJ1-2; D unclear. Trimming removed 4 bases from V and 4 bases from J, with 10 bases in between. The CDR3 is made up of 13 amino acids. Germline CDR1 SGHDN, CDR2 FVKESK. This CDR3 reads CASSPGRSYGYTF. The CDR3 nucleotides read TGTGCCAGCAGCCCGGGGAGGAGCTATGGCTACACCTTC.

V usage is TRBV7-9 and J usage is TRBJ2-3; 7 positions agree with TRBD1. The V gene's germline CDR1 is SEHNR and CDR2 FQNEAQ (reference sequence). Trimming cost V 5 bases and J 6 bases; bases outside gene matches: 5. This CDR3 has 13 amino acids. The CDR3: CASSAIQGDTQYF. CDR3 sequence (DNA): TGTGCCAGCAGCGCAATACAGGGGGATACGCAGTATTTT. The full variable domain, completed using reference TRBV7-9 and TRBJ2-3, is DTGVSQNPRHKITKRGQNVTFRCDPISEHNRLYWYRQTLGQGPEFLTYFQNEAQLEKSRLLSDRFSAERPKGSFSTLEIQRTEQGDSAMYLCASSAIQGDTQYFGPGTRLTVL.

The chain couples TRBV19 to TRBJ2-7, with 9 bases lining up with TRBD1. The CDR3 length is 14 residues. The trim removed 1 base at V and 2 bases at J, leaving 0 bases unmatched. In germline, CDR1 is LNHDA, CDR2 SQIVND (reference sequence). The CDR3 nucleotides are TGTGCCAGTAGTATAGGACAGGGGGCCTACGAGCAGTACTTC. Protein: CASSIGQGAYEQYF.

The gene calls are TRBV27 and TRBJ2-2; 12 bases agree with TRBD1. The CDR3 spans 15 residues. V lost 8 bases to trimming and J lost 3 bases; unmatched junction nucleotides: 4. Germline values: CDR1 MNHEY, CDR2 SMNVEV (reference sequence). CDR3 nucleotide sequence: TGTGCCAGCTGGGGACAGGGGGCGGACACCGGGGAGCTGTTTTTT. This encodes CASWGQGADTGELFF.

The rearrangement links TRBV7-2 to TRBJ1-5; D unclear. The CDR3 covers 14 residues. The V end lost 1 base, the J end lost 0 bases, and 4 bases lay between the germline ends. Per germline, CDR1 SGHTA and CDR2 FQGNSA. The CDR3 nucleotides are TGTGCCAGCAGCTTAGGAGATAGCAATCAGCCCCAGCATTTT. This sequence encodes CASSLGDSNQPQHF.

This chain joins TRBV27 and TRBJ2-7, with 7 bases fitting TRBD2. The CDR3 runs 13 residues. The V gene's germline CDR1 is MNHEY and CDR2 SMNVEV (reference sequence). The V gene end was trimmed by 6 bases and the J gene end by 3 bases; junction bases not matched to a gene: 5. CDR3 loop: CASRSGGYYEQYF. The CDR3 DNA follows: TGTGCCAGCAGGTCGGGAGGCTACTACGAGCAGTACTTC.

The chain is built from TRBV14 and TRBJ2-1; TRBD2 matches at 11 bases. Per the germline V gene, CDR1 is SGHDN and CDR2 is FVKESK. The CDR3 sequence is 15 residues long. V lost 6 bases and J lost 4; bases outside the gene matches: 5. CDR3 sequence (DNA): TGTGCCAGCAGGAGAACTAGCGGGGGTTACAATGAGCAGTTCTTC. Translating gives CASRRTSGGYNEQFF.

This sequence joins TRBV10-2 and TRBJ2-5, with D possibly TRBD2 on 6 matching bases. Trimming removed 5 bases at V and 2 bases at J, with 12 bases between. Germline-derived CDR1 and CDR2 are WSHSY and SAAADI. CDR3 size: 14 residues. The CDR3 sequence is CASSRTSYQETQYF. DNA for the CDR3: TGCGCCAGCAGTCGCACTAGCTATCAAGAGACCCAGTACTTC.

V and J are TRBV6-5 and TRBJ1-1; TRBD1 matches at 7 bases. The germline V gene has CDR1 MNHEY and CDR2 SVGAGI. The CDR3 is made up of 13 amino acids. J was trimmed by 7 bases and V by 5 bases; bases with no gene match: 7. The CDR3 reads CASSPRDSVEAFF. The CDR3 bases are TGTGCCAGCAGTCCCCGGGACAGTGTTGAAGCTTTCTTT.

This clone was detected once. The chain carries TRBV29-1 and TRBJ2-5; D may be TRBD2 (6 bases). Trimming stripped 3 bases from V and 1 base from J, with 15 bases between. The germline CDR1 and CDR2 sequences are SQVTM and ANQGSEA. This CDR3 has 15 residues. The CDR3 DNA follows: TGCAGCGTTGATTCATTGGCGGGGCCCCAAGAGACCCAGTACTTC. Encoded protein: CSVDSLAGPQETQYF. The full variable domain, rest sourced from reference TRBV29-1 and TRBJ2-5, is SAVISQKPSRDICQRGTSLTIQCQVDSQVTMMFWYRQQPGQSLTLIATANQGSEATYESGFVIDKFPISRPNLTFSTLTVSNMSPEDSSIYLCSVDSLAGPQETQYFGPGTRLLVL.

The V call is TRBV19, the J call TRBJ2-3, with TRBD2 as a possible D gene (7 bases). CDR1 is LNHDA, CDR2 SQIVND, per germline (reference sequence). This CDR3 spans 15 amino acids. The V end was cut by 6 bases, the J end by 1 base, with 14 bases between. The CDR3 sequence: CASREGGRRTDTQYF. In DNA, the CDR3 is TGTGCCAGTAGGGAGGGGGGGCGTCGCACAGATACGCAGTATTTT. The full variable domain, completed using reference TRBV19 and TRBJ2-3, is DGGITQSPKYLFRKEGQNVTLSCEQNLNHDAMYWYRQDPGQGLRLIYYSQIVNDFQKGDIAEGYSVSREKKESFPLTVTSAQKNPTAFYLCASREGGRRTDTQYFGPGTRLTVL.

V gene TRBV5-1 combines with J gene TRBJ1-6; D unclear. The germline V gene encodes CDR1 SGHRS and CDR2 YFSETQ. The CDR3 totals 16 residues. With 2 bases removed from V and 6 bases from J, the gap between germline ends came to 15 bases. CDR3 amino acids: CASSLSSGLINSPLHF. CDR3 sequence (DNA): TGCGCCAGCAGCTTATCGTCCGGACTGATTAATTCACCCCTCCACTTT. The complete variable domain, with remaining parts taken from reference TRBV5-1 and TRBJ1-6, reads KAGVTQTPRYLIKTRGQQVTLSCSPISGHRSVSWYQQTPGQGLQFLFEYFSETQRNKGNFPGRFSGRQFSNSRSEMNVSTLELGDSALYLCASSLSSGLINSPLHFGNGTRLTVT.

The chain recombines TRBV2 with TRBJ1-2; TRBD1 aligns across 7 bases. Per the germline V gene, CDR1 is SNHLY and CDR2 is FYNNEI. The CDR3 sequence is 17 residues long. V lost 8 bases to trimming and J lost 1 base; unmatched junction nucleotides: 16. In DNA, the CDR3 is TGTGCCAGCCGTAGGACAGGTTCGGCGAGAATTAACTATGGCTACACCTTC. It yields the protein CASRRTGSARINYGYTF.

The chain has TRBV13 and TRBJ2-2; unclear D gene. The CDR3 loop spans 14 amino acids. Between the trimmed V and J ends, which lost 7 bases and 1 base, there was a span of 10 bases. The germline CDR1 and CDR2 sequences are PRHDT and FYEKMQ (reference sequence). The CDR3 reads CASNNAGNTGELFF. The CDR3 coding sequence is TGTGCCAGCAACAATGCAGGGAACACCGGGGAGCTGTTTTTT. The complete variable domain, with remaining parts taken from reference TRBV13 and TRBJ2-2, reads AAGVIQSPRHLIKEKRETATLKCYPIPRHDTVYWYQQGPGQDPQFLISFYEKMQSDKGSIPDRFSAQQFSDYHSELNMSSLELGDSALYFCASNNAGNTGELFFGEGSRLTVL.

The CDR3 bases are TGCGCCAGCAGCTCGATGGGACAGGGAGCAACTAATGAAAAACTGTTTTTT. The encoded protein is CASSSMGQGATNEKLFF. The V call is TRBV5-1, the J call TRBJ1-4, with 9 bases lining up with TRBD1. The J segment lost 0 bases and the V segment lost 3 bases, leaving 6 bases of the junction unmatched. The CDR3 covers 17 residues. Germline CDR1 is SGHRS and CDR2 is YFSETQ.

V and J are TRBV6-5 and TRBJ1-2, with a tentative D call TRBD1 (5 bases). Trimming took 5 bases from V and 0 from J, leaving 13 bases between them. Germline CDR1 is MNHEY and CDR2 is SVGAGI. CDR3 length equals 15 residues. The CDR3, as DNA: TGTGCCAGCAGTGGACGGGGGGGAGCTAACTATGGCTACACCTTC. Its translation is CASSGRGGANYGYTF.

This clone appeared once. The CDR3 is CASRPGLAGGQGPDTQYF. The CDR3, as DNA: TGTGCCAGCAGACCGGGACTAGCGGGGGGCCAAGGCCCAGATACGCAGTATTTT. J is TRBJ2-3 and V is TRBV2; 15 nucleotides align to TRBD2. This CDR3 is built from 18 residues. After removal of 6 bases from V and 4 bases from J, the junction contained 11 bases not matched to a gene. Per the germline V gene, CDR1 is SNHLY and CDR2 is FYNNEI.

The chain has TRBV6-1 and TRBJ2-1, with 12 bases matching TRBD2. Germline CDR1 is MNHNS and CDR2 is SASEGT. The CDR3 is made up of 17 amino acids. V was pared by 4 bases and J by 4 bases, with 8 bases of the junction left unmatched. Here the CDR3 reads CASSAVSTSGGYNEQFF. CDR3 sequence (DNA): TGTGCCAGCAGTGCCGTTTCGACTAGCGGGGGTTACAATGAGCAGTTCTTC.